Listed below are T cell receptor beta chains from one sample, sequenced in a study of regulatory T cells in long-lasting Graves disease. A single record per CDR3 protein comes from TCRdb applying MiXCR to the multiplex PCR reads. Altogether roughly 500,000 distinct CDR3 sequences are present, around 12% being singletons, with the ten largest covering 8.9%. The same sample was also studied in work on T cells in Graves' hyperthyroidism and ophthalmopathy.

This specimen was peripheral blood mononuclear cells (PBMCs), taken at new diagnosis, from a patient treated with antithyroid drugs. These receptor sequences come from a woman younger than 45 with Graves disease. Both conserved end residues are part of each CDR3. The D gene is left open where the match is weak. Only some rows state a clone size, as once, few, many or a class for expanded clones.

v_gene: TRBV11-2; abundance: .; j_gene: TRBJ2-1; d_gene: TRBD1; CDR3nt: TGTGCCAGCAGCTTGACCCGGGACAGGGAGGCGTTCTTC; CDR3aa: CASSLTRDREAFF
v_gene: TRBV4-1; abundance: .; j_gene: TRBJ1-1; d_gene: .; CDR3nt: TGCGCCAGCAGCCAGAAATCGATGGGGGGATTTACCACTGAAGCTTTCTTT; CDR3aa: CASSQKSMGGFTTEAFF
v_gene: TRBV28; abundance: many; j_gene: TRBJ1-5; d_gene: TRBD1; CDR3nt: TGTGCCAGCAGGCGACAGGGTGAGTGGGGTTACAATCAGCCCCAGCATTTT; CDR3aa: CASRRQGEWGYNQPQHF
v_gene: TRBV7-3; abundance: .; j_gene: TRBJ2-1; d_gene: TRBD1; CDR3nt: TGTGCCAGCAGCGTAACCGGGACAGGGTTCAATGAGCAGTTCTTC; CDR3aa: CASSVTGTGFNEQFF
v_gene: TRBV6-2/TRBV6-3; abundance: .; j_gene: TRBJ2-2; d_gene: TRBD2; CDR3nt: TGTGCCAGCGGGACCGAGGGACTAGCGGGAGGGCCCACCGGGGAGCTGTTTTTT; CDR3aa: CASGTEGLAGGPTGELFF
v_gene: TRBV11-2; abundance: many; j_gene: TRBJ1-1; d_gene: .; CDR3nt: TGTGCCAGCAGTCCAGTCGGGAGGGTAACGGCTGAAGCTTTCTTT; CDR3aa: CASSPVGRVTAEAFF
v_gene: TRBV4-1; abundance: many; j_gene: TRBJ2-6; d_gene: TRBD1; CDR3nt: TGCGCCAGCAGCCATCCCCCGAGGGGGCCGGGGGCCAACGTCCTGACTTTC; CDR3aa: CASSHPPRGPGANVLTF
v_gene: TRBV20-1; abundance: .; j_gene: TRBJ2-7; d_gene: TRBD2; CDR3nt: TGCAGTGCTAGGCGAGGACTAGCGGGAGCAGGCGAGCAGTACTTC; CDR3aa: CSARRGLAGAGEQYF
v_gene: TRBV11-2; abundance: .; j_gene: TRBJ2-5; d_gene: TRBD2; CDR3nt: TGTGCCAGCAGCTTGGGGGGGGTCGAGACCCGGTACTTC; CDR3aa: CASSLGGVETRYF
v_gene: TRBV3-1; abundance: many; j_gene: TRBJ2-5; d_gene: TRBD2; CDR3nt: TGTGCCAGCTCGGACTTAGGACTAGAGGAGACCCAGTACTTC; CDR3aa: CASSDLGLEETQYF
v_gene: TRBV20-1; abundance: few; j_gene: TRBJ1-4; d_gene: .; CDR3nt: TGCAGTGCCATCCCGGGGAGCTATACCCAAGCACTGTTTTTT; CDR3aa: CSAIPGSYTQALFF
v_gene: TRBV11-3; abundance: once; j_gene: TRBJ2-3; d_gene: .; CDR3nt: TGTGCCAGCAGCTTAGACGCGACAGCCACAGATACGCAGTATTTT; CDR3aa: CASSLDATATDTQYF
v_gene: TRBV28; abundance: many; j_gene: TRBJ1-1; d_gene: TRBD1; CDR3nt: TGTGCCAGTATAACAGGGGGCAACATGAACACTGAAGCTTTCTTT; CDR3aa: CASITGGNMNTEAFF
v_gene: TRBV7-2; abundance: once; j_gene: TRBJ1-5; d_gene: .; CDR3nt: TGTGCCAGCAGCTTGTACGGATCATATAGCAATCAGCCCCAGCATTTT; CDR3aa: CASSLYGSYSNQPQHF
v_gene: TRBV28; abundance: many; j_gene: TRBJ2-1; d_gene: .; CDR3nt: TGTGCCAGCAATGTCCACAGAACCAACAATGAGCAGTTCTTC; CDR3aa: CASNVHRTNNEQFF
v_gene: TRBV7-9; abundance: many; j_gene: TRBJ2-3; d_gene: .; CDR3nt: TGTGCAGGGCAGGACTCTCGCACAGATACGCAGTATTTT; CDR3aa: CAGQDSRTDTQYF
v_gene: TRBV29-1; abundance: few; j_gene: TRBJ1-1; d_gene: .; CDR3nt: TGCAGCGTTCGGACTGACCGTCGTGAAGCTTTCTTT; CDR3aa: CSVRTDRREAFF
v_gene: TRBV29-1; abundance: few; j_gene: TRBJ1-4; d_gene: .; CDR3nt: TGCAGCGTTGAAGAAGGGCCGAATGAAAAACTGTTTTTT; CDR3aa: CSVEEGPNEKLFF
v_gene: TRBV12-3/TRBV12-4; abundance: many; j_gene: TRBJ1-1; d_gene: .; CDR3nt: TGTGCCAGCAGTTTAGGGGGTGTCATGAACACTGAAGCTTTCTTT; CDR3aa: CASSLGGVMNTEAFF
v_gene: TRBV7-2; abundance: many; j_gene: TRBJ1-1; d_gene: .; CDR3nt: TGTGCCAGCAGCCCGGCCATCGGGGACACTGAAGCTTTCTTT; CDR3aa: CASSPAIGDTEAFF
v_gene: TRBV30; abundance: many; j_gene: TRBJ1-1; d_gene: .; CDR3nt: TGTGCCAGGGGGACCGACCCGTTCATGAACACTGAAGCTTTCTTT; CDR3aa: CARGTDPFMNTEAFF
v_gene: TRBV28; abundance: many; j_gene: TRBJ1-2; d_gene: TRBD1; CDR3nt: TGTGCCAGCAGTTTACGGACAGGATTGAACGGCTACACCTTC; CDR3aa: CASSLRTGLNGYTF
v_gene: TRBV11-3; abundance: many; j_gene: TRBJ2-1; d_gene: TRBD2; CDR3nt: TGTGCCAGCAGCTTATTAAGTTTGACGTTATTTCGGGAGGCATACAATGAGCAGTTCTTC; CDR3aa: CASSLLSLTLFREAYNEQFF
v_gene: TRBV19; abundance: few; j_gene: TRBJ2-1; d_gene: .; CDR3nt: TGTGCCAGTAGTAGTATTGGAAGGCGGGGCTCCTACAATGAGCAGTTCTTC; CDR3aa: CASSSIGRRGSYNEQFF
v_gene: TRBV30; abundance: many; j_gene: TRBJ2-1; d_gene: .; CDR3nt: TGTGCCTGGGGCCGTGCCCGAGTCCGGCCGGTTAATGAGCAGTTCTTC; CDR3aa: CAWGRARVRPVNEQFF
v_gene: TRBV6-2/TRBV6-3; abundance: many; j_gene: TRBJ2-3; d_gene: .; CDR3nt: TGTGCCAGCAGTTACTCGACAGGTGAAGATACGCAGTATTTT; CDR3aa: CASSYSTGEDTQYF
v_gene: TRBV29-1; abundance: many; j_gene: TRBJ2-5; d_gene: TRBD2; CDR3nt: TGCAGCGTTGAACTAGCGGGGGAACAAGAGACCCAGTACTTC; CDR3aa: CSVELAGEQETQYF
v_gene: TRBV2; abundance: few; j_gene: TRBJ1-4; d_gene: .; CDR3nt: TGTGCCAGCACCCCGATAGGGGTTCCTAATGAAAAACTGTTTTTT; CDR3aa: CASTPIGVPNEKLFF
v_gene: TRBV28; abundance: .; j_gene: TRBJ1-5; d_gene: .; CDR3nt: TGTGCCAGCAGTTTGGCCAAAGCCTTCAATCAGCCCCAGCATTTT; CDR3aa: CASSLAKAFNQPQHF
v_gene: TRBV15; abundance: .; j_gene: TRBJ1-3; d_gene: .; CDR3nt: TGTGCCACCAGCAGACTAAGGGACGTCGGAAACACCATATATTTT; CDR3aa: CATSRLRDVGNTIYF
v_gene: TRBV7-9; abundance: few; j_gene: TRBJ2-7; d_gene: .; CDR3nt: TGTGCCAGCAGCTTAAGTCGAGGGAGTATCTACGAGCAGTACTTC; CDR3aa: CASSLSRGSIYEQYF
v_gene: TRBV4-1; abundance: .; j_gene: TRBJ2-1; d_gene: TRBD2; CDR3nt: TGCGCCAGCAGCCAAGCCCTAACTAGCGGCTCCTACAATGAGCAGTTCTTC; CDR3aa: CASSQALTSGSYNEQFF
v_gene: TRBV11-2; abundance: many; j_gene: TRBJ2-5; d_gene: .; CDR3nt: TGTGCCAGCAGCGAGTGGGGGGCAACGGGGGGGACCCAGTACTTC; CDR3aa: CASSEWGATGGTQYF
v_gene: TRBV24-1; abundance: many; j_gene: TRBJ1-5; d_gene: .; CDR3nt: TGTGCCACCAGTGAGGGGGATAGCAATCAGCCCCAGCATTTT; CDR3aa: CATSEGDSNQPQHF
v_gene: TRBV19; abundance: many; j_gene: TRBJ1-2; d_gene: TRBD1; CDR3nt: TGTGCCAGTAGTTATCCGGGACAGAACTATGGCTACACCTTC; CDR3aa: CASSYPGQNYGYTF
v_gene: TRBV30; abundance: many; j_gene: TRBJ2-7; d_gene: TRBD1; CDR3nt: TGTGCCTGGAGTGTAAGGCAGGGGGTGCAGTACTTC; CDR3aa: CAWSVRQGVQYF
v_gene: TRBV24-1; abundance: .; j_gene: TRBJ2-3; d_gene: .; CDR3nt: TGTGCCACCAGTGGGAGGGGAGATACGCAGTATTTT; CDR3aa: CATSGRGDTQYF
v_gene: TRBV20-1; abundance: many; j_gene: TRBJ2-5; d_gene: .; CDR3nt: TGCAGTGCTACGAGTGGGGGGGCGAGGGAAGAGACCCAGTACTTC; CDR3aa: CSATSGGAREETQYF
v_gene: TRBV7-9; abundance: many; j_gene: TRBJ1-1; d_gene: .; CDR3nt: TGTGCCAGCAGCTTAGTTGTTGGGAACACTGAAGCTTTCTTT; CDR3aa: CASSLVVGNTEAFF
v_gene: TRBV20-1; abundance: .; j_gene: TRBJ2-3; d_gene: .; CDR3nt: TGCAGTTCCTCCGTCTGGGGAGATACGCAGTATTTT; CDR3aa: CSSSVWGDTQYF